This TCR beta chain was identified in a study of neurological immune-mediated disorders. cDNA was made by 5'RACE with 10-nucleotide random UMIs. Each CDR3 protein gets one entry after TCRdb re-called the 5' RACE reads with MiXCR. The sample consists of 26,000 or so distinct CDR3 sequences, roughly 6.7% of them appearing once. This clonotype came up many times. The specimen sequenced was PBMCs. This receptor was obtained from a woman in her fifties or sixties in good health.

The CDR3 sequence: CASSSGQGTADTQYF. The CDR3 DNA follows: TGCGCCAGCAGCTCTGGACAGGGGACAGCAGATACGCAGTATTTT. The rearrangement uses TRBV5-1 and TRBJ2-3; TRBD1 agrees at 9 bases. The CDR3 spans 15 residues. The junction had 6 bases not matched to a gene; V was cut back by 3 bases and J by 4 bases. Germline CDR1 and CDR2: SGHRS and YFSETQ.